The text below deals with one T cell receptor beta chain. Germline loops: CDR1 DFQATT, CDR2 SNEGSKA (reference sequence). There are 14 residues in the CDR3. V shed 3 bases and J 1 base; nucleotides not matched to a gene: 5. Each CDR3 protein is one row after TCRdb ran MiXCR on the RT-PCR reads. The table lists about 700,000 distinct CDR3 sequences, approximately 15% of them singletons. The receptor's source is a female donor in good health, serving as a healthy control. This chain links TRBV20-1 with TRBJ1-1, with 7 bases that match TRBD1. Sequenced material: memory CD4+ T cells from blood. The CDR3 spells CSASIGTANTEAFF. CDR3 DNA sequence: TGCAGTGCTAGTATAGGGACAGCGAACACTGAAGCTTTCTTT.